A single sample gave rise to the 14 T cell receptor beta chains below, sequenced in a study of beta chain features in type 1 diabetes. Study-level results: In all four CD4+ subsets, TCRB CDR3 length was significantly, moderately reduced in type 1 diabetes.

Sequenced material consisted of expressed TCRB transcripts (all of the isolated RNA was reverse transcribed). The table came from immunoSEQ multiplex PCR; TCRdb's copy has only in-frame clones and leaves some out. The repertoire includes 400,000 or so clones, roughly a tenth of them detected once, and 0.6% sits in the top ten. What these receptors recognize is not known. Sample: central memory CD4+ T cells from blood. The receptor set was obtained from a man younger than 40 with type 1 diabetes.

The chain recombines TRBV14 with TRBJ2-4, with 9 bases aligning to TRBD2. The trim removed 1 base at V and 0 bases at J, leaving 1 base unmatched. Germline V gene sequence: CDR1 SGHDN, CDR2 FVKESK. This CDR3 has 16 residues. This CDR3 is CASSQGLAAAKNIQYF. DNA of the CDR3: TGTGCCAGCAGCCAAGGACTAGCGGCAGCCAAAAACATTCAGTACTTC.

This chain links TRBV6-5 with TRBJ2-5, with 10 bases matching TRBD2. The CDR3 sequence is 12 residues long. The J segment lost 3 bases and the V segment lost 10 bases, leaving 2 bases of the junction unmatched. The V gene's germline CDR1 is MNHEY and CDR2 SVGAGI. CDR3: CATGTSEETQYF. DNA of the CDR3: TGTGCCACCGGGACTAGCGAAGAGACCCAGTACTTC.

This rearrangement joins TRBV7-9 to TRBJ2-7; maybe TRBD1 (6 bases). Germline CDR1 is SEHNR and CDR2 is FQNEAQ (reference sequence). With 6 bases removed from V and 7 bases from J, the gap between germline ends came to 16 bases. The CDR3 is 13 amino acids. The CDR3 reads CASRLTNRVEQYF. CDR3 bases: TGTGCCAGCAGGTTAACTAACAGGGTTGAGCAGTACTTC.

The chain employs TRBV7-2 and TRBJ1-2; D is unclear. From germline, CDR1 is SGHTA and CDR2 FQGNSA. The CDR3 spans 15 residues. Trimming took off 1 base at V and 6 bases at J, with 15 bases between the two ends. The CDR3 reads CASSLVTAGADGYTF. CDR3 coding DNA: TGTGCCAGCAGCTTAGTGACGGCGGGCGCGGATGGCTACACCTTC.

This clone was seen a handful of times. The gene calls are TRBV28 and TRBJ1-2, with TRBD1 as a possible D gene (6 bases). CDR1 is MDHEN, CDR2 SYDVKM, per germline. CDR3 length: 13 amino acids. V gave up 5 bases and J gave up 4 bases, with 11 bases separating them. The CDR3 spells CASSLQGTYGYTF. In DNA, the CDR3 is TGTGCCAGCAGTCTACAGGGAACCTATGGCTACACCTTC.

This clone was recorded many times. The chain employs TRBV4-1 and TRBJ1-1; D unclear. Trimming took off 0 bases at V and 2 bases at J, with 10 bases between the two ends. Germline V CDR1 and CDR2: MGHRA, YSYEKL. This CDR3 region has 15 residues. This CDR3 is CASSQDIFPNTEAFF. For the CDR3, the DNA is TGCGCCAGCAGCCAAGATATCTTCCCCAACACTGAAGCTTTCTTT.

This clone has only a few counts. The CDR3 DNA sequence: TGTGCCACCACCGGTACAGGAAATCGACTGAAAAACATTCAGTACTTC. It encodes CATTGTGNRLKNIQYF. The chain couples TRBV15 to TRBJ2-4, with D perhaps TRBD1 (5 bases). The ends were cut back, 7 bases at V and 4 bases at J, with 20 bases in the middle. Germline values: CDR1 LNHNV, CDR2 YYDKDF (reference sequence). The CDR3 runs 16 residues.

The chain has TRBV5-1 and TRBJ2-7; 11 nucleotides line up with TRBD1. With V trimmed by 5 bases and J by 5 bases, 9 bases remained unmatched. The CDR3 runs 15 residues. Germline loops: CDR1 SGHRS, CDR2 YFSETQ. For the CDR3, the DNA is TGCGCCAGCAGACAAGGAGGGGACAGGGGGGACGAGCAGTACTTC. Its protein is CASRQGGDRGDEQYF.

This chain joins TRBV5-1 and TRBJ2-2; D gene ambiguous. The germline CDR1 and CDR2 sequences are SGHRS and YFSETQ. Deletions cut 2 bases from V and 10 bases from J, with 15 bases between. The CDR3 has 14 amino acids. The CDR3 region is CASSFMVRSAELFF. For the CDR3, the DNA is TGCGCCAGCAGCTTCATGGTCCGTTCTGCGGAGCTGTTTTTT. Full variable domain (missing parts from reference TRBV5-1 and TRBJ2-2): KAGVTQTPRYLIKTRGQQVTLSCSPISGHRSVSWYQQTPGQGLQFLFEYFSETQRNKGNFPGRFSGRQFSNSRSEMNVSTLELGDSALYLCASSFMVRSAELFFGEGSRLTVL.

This chain connects TRBV28 to TRBJ2-7; no firm D call. CDR1 is MDHEN and CDR2 is SYDVKM in the germline V gene. The CDR3 is made up of 11 amino acids. Trimming took 8 bases from V and 3 from J, leaving 8 bases between them. CDR3 coding DNA: TGTGCCAGCGCCTTTCTCTACGAGCAGTACTTC. Its protein product is CASAFLYEQYF.

The chain carries TRBV27 and TRBJ2-3; D might be TRBD1 (6 bases). Trimming took off 3 bases at V and 0 bases at J, with 13 bases between the two ends. The CDR3 length is 16 residues. Germline lookup yields CDR1 MNHEY and CDR2 SMNVEV (reference sequence). CDR3 DNA: TGTGCCAGCAGTTTTAGACAGGTCTTTAGCACAGATACGCAGTATTTT. Its translation is CASSFRQVFSTDTQYF.

The V call is TRBV15, the J call TRBJ2-1, with TRBD2 identical over 16 bases. Germline CDR1 LNHNV, CDR2 YYDKDF (reference sequence). The V segment lost 0 bases and the J segment 7 bases; nucleotides outside the gene matches: 0. CDR3 length: 16 residues. This CDR3 reads CATSREGLAGGNEQFF. In DNA form, the CDR3 reads TGTGCCACCAGCAGAGAGGGACTAGCGGGAGGGAATGAGCAGTTCTTC.

The genes are TRBV29-1 and TRBJ2-5; TRBD2 agrees at 9 bases. Trimming cost V 6 bases and J 4 bases; bases outside gene matches: 12. The germline CDR1 and CDR2 sequences are SQVTM and ANQGSEA. There are 15 residues in the CDR3. The CDR3 sequence is CSVGRLADKGETQYF. The CDR3 DNA follows: TGCAGCGTGGGAAGACTAGCGGACAAAGGAGAGACCCAGTACTTC.

This clone was detected many times. V and J are TRBV10-3 and TRBJ1-3; D is unresolved. Looked up from germline, CDR1 is ENHRY and CDR2 is SYGVKD. There are 12 residues in the CDR3. V gave up 10 bases and J gave up 0 bases, with 7 bases separating them. The CDR3 loop is CATSSSGNTIYF. The DNA of the CDR3 is TGTGCCACCTCCTCCTCTGGAAACACCATATATTTT.